A single sample gave rise to the 14 T cell receptor beta chains below, sequenced in a study of blood T cell repertoires in COVID-19. Clones were sequenced by immunoSEQ multiplex PCR, and TCRdb holds only the in-frame ones, with some missing. The top ten hold over 4% of the sample, which has around 300,000 clones, around 87% seen once. Sequencing was performed on PBMCs or T cells enriched from blood (not recorded which). Receptor source: a young woman who had recovered from COVID-19.

Concerning this clone itself: A read error is possible here, since a much larger clone lies one base away. The V and J genes are TRBV5-4 and TRBJ2-7, with 7 bases aligning to TRBD1. The V and J ends lost 4 bases and 3 bases, in that order; junction bases with no gene match: 4. The length of the CDR3 is 13 residues. CDR1 SGHNT and CDR2 YYREEE come from the germline V gene (reference sequence). CDR3 sequence (DNA): TGTGCCAGCAGCCCCCGGGACAGCTACGAGCAGTACTTC. The encoded protein is CASSPRDSYEQYF.

The chain carries TRBV7-9 and TRBJ2-3, with a weak D call TRBD2 (5 bases). The CDR3 contains 15 residues. V lost 5 bases and J lost 0, with 12 bases in between. Germline-derived CDR1 and CDR2 are SEHNR and FQNEAQ (reference sequence). The CDR3 region has the DNA TGTGCCAGCAGCCCCCCACGAGGGAGCACAGATACGCAGTATTTT. It encodes CASSPPRGSTDTQYF.

V usage is TRBV10-3 and J usage is TRBJ1-1, with D unresolved. The germline V gene encodes CDR1 ENHRY and CDR2 SYGVKD. CDR3 length equals 13 residues. V lost 7 bases and J lost 7, with 16 bases in between. CDR3 sequence: CAITVGDNLEAFF. The CDR3 DNA reads as TGTGCCATCACTGTGGGTGACAACCTTGAAGCTTTCTTT.

This chain uses TRBV3-1 (or the pseudogene TRBV3-2) with TRBJ1-2; TRBD1 agrees at 7 bases. Looked up from germline, CDR1 is LGHDT and CDR2 is YNNKEL (reference sequence). This CDR3 spans 15 amino acids. V trimming: 3 bases; J trimming: 6 bases; junction bases outside the gene matches: 10. The CDR3 is CASSHLQGQEDGYTF. CDR3 nucleotide sequence: TGTGCCAGCAGCCACCTACAGGGGCAGGAGGATGGCTACACCTTC.

The chain joins TRBV28 to TRBJ2-3; D remains unclear. This CDR3 spans 16 amino acids. Per the germline V gene, CDR1 is MDHEN and CDR2 is SYDVKM. The ends were cut back, 2 bases at V and 2 bases at J, with 14 bases in the middle. CDR3 amino acids: CASSLSRAGYTDTQYF. The CDR3, as DNA: TGTGCCAGCAGTTTAAGTCGTGCAGGATACACAGATACGCAGTATTTT.

V and J are TRBV2 and TRBJ2-1; D ambiguous. Germline CDR1 SNHLY, CDR2 FYNNEI. Trimming stripped 8 bases from V and 11 bases from J, with 13 bases between. The CDR3 has 11 amino acids. The CDR3 sequence: CASGQTRKQFF. The CDR3 nucleotides are TGTGCCAGCGGCCAGACTCGCAAGCAGTTCTTC.

This clone was detected only once. This chain connects TRBV19 to TRBJ1-2, with 10 positions matching TRBD1. This CDR3 is built from 17 residues. Germline V gene sequence: CDR1 LNHDA, CDR2 SQIVND (reference sequence). The trim removed 6 bases at V and 4 bases at J, leaving 14 bases unmatched. The chain's CDR3 is CASSQTGGQGVSYGYTF. For the CDR3, the DNA is TGTGCCAGTAGCCAAACTGGAGGACAGGGGGTTAGCTATGGCTACACCTTC.

J is TRBJ2-2 and V is TRBV5-1, with TRBD1 as a possible D gene (6 bases). The CDR3 consists of 15 residues. The germline V gene encodes CDR1 SGHRS and CDR2 YFSETQ. The V gene lost 4 bases and the J gene lost 3 bases, with 13 bases spanning the gap. CDR3 sequence (DNA): TGCGCCAGCAGCCAACGACAGGATTACACCGGGGAGCTGTTTTTT. Protein sequence: CASSQRQDYTGELFF.

The chain combines TRBV19 with TRBJ2-7; 8 nucleotides align to TRBD2. J lost 3 bases, V lost 11 bases, and 9 bases had no gene match. Germline V gene lookup returns CDR1 LNHDA and CDR2 SQIVND (reference sequence). The CDR3 consists of 13 residues. CDR3 in DNA: TGTGCCTCGTCCCGGGGGGGGGACTACGAGCAGTACTTC. Translation gives CASSRGGDYEQYF.

This chain connects TRBV4-2 to TRBJ2-1, with D possibly TRBD1 on 5 matching bases. CDR3 length: 15 residues. Germline loops: CDR1 LGHNA, CDR2 YNFKEQ. Trimming cost V 1 base and J 2 bases, with 9 bases left between them. CDR3 DNA sequence: TGTGCCAGCAGCCAAGGACAGCGCGCCTACAATGAGCAGTTCTTC. It is translated as CASSQGQRAYNEQFF.

This clone turned up a few times. The same CDR3 also results from other DNA sequences found in this sample. This chain connects TRBV9 to TRBJ1-3, with D unresolved. The germline V gene has CDR1 SGDLS and CDR2 YYNGEE. The length of the CDR3 is 14 residues. V was clipped by 0 bases and J by 4 bases, with 8 bases between them. CDR3 sequence: CASSVGSGGNTIYF. The CDR3 bases are TGTGCCAGCAGCGTAGGTTCAGGAGGAAACACCATATATTTT.

The chain employs TRBV3-1 (or the pseudogene TRBV3-2) and TRBJ2-5; possibly TRBD2 for D (5 bases). The germline CDR1 and CDR2 sequences are LGHDT and YNNKEL (reference sequence). This CDR3 spans 19 amino acids. V dropped 0 bases and J dropped 1 base, with 21 bases sitting between them. The CDR3 DNA reads TGTGCCAGCAGCCAAGAGGGAGAAACTCTCACGGAGGTCCAAGAGACCCAGTACTTC. It translates to CASSQEGETLTEVQETQYF.

The chain combines TRBV9 with TRBJ1-3, with 7 positions matching TRBD1. J lost 2 bases, V lost 0 bases, and 11 bases had no gene match. Germline CDR1 is SGDLS and CDR2 is YYNGEE. The CDR3 consists of 18 residues. DNA of the CDR3: TGTGCCAGCAGCGTAGAGGACACAGGGGTGGGAACTGGAAACACCATATATTTT. Translation gives CASSVEDTGVGTGNTIYF.

The gene calls are TRBV6-1 and TRBJ2-3; 15 bases agree with TRBD2. This CDR3 spans 16 amino acids. Looked up from germline, CDR1 is MNHNS and CDR2 is SASEGT. The V and J ends lost 4 bases and 9 bases, in that order; junction bases with no gene match: 8. This CDR3 is CASSVSGGLAGGTQYF. In DNA form, the CDR3 reads TGTGCCAGCAGTGTGTCCGGGGGACTAGCGGGGGGAACGCAGTATTTT.